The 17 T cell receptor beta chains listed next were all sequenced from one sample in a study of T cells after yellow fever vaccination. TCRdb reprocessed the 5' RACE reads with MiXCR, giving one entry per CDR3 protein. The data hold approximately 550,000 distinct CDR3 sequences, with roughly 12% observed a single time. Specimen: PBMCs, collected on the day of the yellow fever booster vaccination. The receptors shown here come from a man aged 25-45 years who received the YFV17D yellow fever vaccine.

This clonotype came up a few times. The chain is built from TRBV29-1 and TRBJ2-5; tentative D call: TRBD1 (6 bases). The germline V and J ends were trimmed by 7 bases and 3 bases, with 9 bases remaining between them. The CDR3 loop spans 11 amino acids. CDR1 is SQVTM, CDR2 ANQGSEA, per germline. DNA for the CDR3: TGCAGCGCTCAGGGGAAAGAGACCCAGTACTTC. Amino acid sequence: CSAQGKETQYF.

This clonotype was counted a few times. CDR3 in DNA: TGTGCCATTACAAAGGGGGGGAGATCCACCGGGGAGCTGTTTTTT. Protein sequence: CAITKGGRSTGELFF. This chain connects TRBV12-3 or TRBV12-4 to TRBJ2-2, with D perhaps TRBD2 (7 bases). V lost 10 bases and J 4 bases, leaving 19 bases between the germline ends. The CDR3 is made up of 15 amino acids.

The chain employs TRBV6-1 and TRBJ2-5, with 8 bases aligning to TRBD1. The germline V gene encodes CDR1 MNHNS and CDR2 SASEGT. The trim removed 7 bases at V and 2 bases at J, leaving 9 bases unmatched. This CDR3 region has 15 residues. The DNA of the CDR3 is TGTGCCAGCAAAAACGGACAGGGCAAACAAGAGACCCAGTACTTC. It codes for CASKNGQGKQETQYF.

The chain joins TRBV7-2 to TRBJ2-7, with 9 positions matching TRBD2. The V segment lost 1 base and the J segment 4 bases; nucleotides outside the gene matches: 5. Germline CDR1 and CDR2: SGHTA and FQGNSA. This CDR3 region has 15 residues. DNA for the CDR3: TGTGCCAGCAGCTTAGTCGGCGGGAGGGGGTACGAGCAGTACTTC. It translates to CASSLVGGRGYEQYF.

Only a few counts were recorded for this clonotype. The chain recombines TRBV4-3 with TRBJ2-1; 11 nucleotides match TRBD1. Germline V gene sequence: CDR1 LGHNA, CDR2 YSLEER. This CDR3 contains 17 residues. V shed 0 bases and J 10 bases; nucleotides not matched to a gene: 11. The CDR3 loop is CASSQDWDRGGEWEQFF. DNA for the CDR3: TGCGCCAGCAGCCAAGATTGGGACAGGGGGGGGGAGTGGGAGCAGTTCTTC.

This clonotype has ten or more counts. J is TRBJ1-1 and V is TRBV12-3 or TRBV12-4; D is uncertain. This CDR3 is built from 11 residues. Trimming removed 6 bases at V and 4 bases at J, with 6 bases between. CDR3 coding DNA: TGTGCCAGCAGGTTAAGCACTGAAGCTTTCTTT. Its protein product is CASRLSTEAFF.

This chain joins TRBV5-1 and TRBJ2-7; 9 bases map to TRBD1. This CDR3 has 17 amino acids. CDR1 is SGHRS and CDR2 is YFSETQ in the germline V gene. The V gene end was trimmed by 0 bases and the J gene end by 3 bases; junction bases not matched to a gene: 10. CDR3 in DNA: TGCGCCAGCAGCTTGGCCCTAGGGACAGGGTCTCACTACGAGCAGTACTTC. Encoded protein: CASSLALGTGSHYEQYF.

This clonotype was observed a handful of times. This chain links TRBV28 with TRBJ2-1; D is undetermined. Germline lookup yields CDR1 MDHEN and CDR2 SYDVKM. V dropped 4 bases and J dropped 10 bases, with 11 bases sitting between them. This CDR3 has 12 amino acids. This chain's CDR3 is CASSSTLREQFF. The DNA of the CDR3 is TGTGCCAGCAGTTCCACCTTGCGGGAGCAGTTCTTC.

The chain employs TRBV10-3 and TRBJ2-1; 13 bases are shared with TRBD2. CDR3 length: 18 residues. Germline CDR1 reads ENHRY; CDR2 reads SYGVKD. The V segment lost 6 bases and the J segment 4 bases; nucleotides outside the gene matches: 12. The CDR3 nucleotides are TGTGCCATCAGCCGAAACGATGGGACTAGCGGGGTTTACAATGAGCAGTTCTTC. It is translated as CAISRNDGTSGVYNEQFF.

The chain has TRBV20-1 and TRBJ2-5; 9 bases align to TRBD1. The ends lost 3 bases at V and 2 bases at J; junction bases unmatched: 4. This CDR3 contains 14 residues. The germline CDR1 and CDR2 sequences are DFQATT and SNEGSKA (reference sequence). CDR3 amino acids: CSARRTGAQETQYF. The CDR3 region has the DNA TGCAGTGCTAGGAGGACAGGGGCGCAAGAGACCCAGTACTTC.

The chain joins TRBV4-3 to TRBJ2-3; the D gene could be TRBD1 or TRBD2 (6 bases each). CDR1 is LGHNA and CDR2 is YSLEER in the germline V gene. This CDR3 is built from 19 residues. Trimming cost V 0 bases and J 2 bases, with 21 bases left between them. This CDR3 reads CASSQDSATGAGPTDTQYF. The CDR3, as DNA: TGCGCCAGCAGCCAAGATTCGGCCACGGGGGCGGGACCCACAGATACGCAGTATTTT.

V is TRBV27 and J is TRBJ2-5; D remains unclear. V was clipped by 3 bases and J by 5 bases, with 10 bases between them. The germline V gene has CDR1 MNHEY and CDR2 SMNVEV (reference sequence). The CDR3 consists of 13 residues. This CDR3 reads CASSFGLRETQYF. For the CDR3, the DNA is TGTGCCAGCAGTTTCGGCCTAAGGGAGACCCAGTACTTC.

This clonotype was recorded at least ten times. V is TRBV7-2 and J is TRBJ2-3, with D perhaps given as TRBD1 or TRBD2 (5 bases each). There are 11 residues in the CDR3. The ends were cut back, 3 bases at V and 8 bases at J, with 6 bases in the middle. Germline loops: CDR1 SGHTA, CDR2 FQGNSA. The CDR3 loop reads CASSFGGTQYF. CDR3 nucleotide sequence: TGTGCCAGCAGCTTTGGGGGTACGCAGTATTTT.

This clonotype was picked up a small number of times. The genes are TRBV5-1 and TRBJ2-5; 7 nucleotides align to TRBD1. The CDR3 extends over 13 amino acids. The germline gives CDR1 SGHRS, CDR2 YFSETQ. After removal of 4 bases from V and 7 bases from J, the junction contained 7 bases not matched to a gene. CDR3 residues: CASSLGQEGTQYF. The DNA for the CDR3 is TGCGCCAGCAGCCTCGGACAGGAAGGGACCCAGTACTTC.

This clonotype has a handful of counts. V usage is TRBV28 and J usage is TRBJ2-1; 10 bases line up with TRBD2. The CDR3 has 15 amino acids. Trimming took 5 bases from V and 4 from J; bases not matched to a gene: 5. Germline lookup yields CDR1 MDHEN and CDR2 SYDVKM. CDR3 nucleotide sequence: TGTGCCAGCAGTCAAAGCGGGAGGGTGTACAATGAGCAGTTCTTC. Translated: CASSQSGRVYNEQFF.

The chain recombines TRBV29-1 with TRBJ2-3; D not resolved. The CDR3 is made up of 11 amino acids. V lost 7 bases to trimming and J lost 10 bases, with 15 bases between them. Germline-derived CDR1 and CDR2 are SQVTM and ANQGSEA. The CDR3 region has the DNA TGCAGCGCTCTATCAGTAGAAGCGCAGTATTTT. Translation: CSALSVEAQYF.

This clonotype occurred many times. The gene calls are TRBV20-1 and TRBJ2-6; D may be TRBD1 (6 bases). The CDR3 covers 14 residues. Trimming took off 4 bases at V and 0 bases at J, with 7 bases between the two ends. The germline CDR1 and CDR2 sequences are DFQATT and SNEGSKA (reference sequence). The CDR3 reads CSANRVSGANVLTF. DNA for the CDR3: TGCAGTGCTAACAGGGTCTCTGGGGCCAACGTCCTGACTTTC.